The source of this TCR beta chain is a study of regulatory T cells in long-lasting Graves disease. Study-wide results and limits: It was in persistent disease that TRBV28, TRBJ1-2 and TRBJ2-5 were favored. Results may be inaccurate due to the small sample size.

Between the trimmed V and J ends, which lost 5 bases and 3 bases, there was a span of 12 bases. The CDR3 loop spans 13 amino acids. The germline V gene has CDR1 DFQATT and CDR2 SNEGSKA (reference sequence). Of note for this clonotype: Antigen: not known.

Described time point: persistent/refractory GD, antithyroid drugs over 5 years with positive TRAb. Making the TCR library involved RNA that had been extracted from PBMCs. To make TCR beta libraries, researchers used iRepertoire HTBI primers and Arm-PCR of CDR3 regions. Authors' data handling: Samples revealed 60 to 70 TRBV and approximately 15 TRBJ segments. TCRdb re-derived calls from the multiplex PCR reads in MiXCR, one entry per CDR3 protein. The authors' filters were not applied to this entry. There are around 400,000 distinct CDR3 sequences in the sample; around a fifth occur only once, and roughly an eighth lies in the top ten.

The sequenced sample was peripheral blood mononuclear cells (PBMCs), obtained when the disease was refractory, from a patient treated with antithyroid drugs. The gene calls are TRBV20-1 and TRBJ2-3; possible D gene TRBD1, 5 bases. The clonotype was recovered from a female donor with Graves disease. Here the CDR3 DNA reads TGCAGTGCTGCGACAGAATTAACAGATACGCAGTATTTT. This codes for CSAATELTDTQYF.